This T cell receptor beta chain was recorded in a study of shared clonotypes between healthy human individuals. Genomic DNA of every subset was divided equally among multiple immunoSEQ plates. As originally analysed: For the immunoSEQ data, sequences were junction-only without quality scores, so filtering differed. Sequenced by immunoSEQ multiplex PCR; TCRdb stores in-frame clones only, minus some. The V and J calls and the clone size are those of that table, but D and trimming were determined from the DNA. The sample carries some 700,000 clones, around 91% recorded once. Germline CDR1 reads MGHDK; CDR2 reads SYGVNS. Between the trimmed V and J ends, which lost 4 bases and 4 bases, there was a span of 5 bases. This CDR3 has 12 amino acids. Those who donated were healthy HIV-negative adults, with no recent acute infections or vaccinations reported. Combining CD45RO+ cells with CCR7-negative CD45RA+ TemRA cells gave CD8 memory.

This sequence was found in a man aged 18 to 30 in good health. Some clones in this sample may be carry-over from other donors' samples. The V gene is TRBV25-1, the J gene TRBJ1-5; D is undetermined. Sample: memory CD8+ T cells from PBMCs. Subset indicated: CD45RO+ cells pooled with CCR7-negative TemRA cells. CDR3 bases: TGTGCCAGCAGTGCGGGAAATCAGCCCCAGCATTTT. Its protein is CASSAGNQPQHF.